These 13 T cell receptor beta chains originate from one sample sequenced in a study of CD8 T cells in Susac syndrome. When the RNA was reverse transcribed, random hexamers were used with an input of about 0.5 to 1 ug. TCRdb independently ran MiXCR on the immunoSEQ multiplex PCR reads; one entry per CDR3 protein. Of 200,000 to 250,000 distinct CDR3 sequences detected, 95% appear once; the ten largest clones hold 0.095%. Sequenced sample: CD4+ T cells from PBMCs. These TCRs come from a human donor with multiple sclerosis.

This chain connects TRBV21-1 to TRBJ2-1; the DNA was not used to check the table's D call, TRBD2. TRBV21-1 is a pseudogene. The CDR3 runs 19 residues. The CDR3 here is CASSKGISGWGPDRNEQFF. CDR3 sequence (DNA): TGTGCCAGCAGCAAAGGGATAAGCGGTTGGGGCCCCGATCGCAATGAGCAGTTCTTC.

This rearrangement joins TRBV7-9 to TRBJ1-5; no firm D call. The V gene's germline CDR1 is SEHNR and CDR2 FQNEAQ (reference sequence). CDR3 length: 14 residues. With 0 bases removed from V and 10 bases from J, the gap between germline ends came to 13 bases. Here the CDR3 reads CASSLAGKYDPQHF. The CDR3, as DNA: TGTGCCAGCAGCTTAGCGGGGAAATACGATCCCCAGCATTTT.

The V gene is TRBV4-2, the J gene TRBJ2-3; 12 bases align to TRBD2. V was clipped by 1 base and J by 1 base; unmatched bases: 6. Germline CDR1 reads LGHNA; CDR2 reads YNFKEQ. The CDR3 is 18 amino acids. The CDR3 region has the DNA TGTGCCAGCAGCCAAGGCACTAGCGGGGGGATTCGCACAGATACGCAGTATTTT. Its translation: CASSQGTSGGIRTDTQYF.

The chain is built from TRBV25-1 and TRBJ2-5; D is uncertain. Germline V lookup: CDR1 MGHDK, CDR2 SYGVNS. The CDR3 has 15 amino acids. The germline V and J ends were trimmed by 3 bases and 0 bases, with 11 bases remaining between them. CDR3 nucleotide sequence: TGTGCCAGCAGTGAGAAGTATTGGTACCAAGAGACCCAGTACTTC. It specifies CASSEKYWYQETQYF.

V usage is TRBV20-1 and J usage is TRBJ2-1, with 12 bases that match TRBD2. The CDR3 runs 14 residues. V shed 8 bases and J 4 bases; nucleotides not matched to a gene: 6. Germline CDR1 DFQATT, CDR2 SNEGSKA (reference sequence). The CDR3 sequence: CSKLAGGSYNEQFF. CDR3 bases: TGCAGTAAACTAGCGGGGGGCTCTTACAATGAGCAGTTCTTC.

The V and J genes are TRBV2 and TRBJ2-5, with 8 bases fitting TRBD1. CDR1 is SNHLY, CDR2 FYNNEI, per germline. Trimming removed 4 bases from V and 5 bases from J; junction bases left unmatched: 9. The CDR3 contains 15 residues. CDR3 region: CASSAGRGHGETQYF. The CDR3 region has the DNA TGTGCCAGCAGTGCGGGCAGGGGGCACGGGGAGACCCAGTACTTC. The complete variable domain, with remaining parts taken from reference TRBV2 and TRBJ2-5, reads EPEVTQTPSHQVTQMGQEVILRCVPISNHLYFYWYRQILGQKVEFLVSFYNNEISEKSEIFDDQFSVERPDGSNFTLKIRSTKLEDSAMYFCASSAGRGHGETQYFGPGTRLLVL.

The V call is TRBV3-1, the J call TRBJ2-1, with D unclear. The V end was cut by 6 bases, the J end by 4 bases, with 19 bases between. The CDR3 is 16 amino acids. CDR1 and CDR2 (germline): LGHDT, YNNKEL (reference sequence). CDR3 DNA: TGTGCCAGCAGTCCCAAGAGTGGTTGGCGGTACAATGAGCAGTTCTTC. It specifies CASSPKSGWRYNEQFF.

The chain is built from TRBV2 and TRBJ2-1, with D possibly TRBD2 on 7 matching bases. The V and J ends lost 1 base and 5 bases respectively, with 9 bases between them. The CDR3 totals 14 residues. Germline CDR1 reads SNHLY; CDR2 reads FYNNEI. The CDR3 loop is CASSEGRGHNEQFF. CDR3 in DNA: TGTGCCAGCAGTGAAGGGCGGGGGCACAATGAGCAGTTCTTC.

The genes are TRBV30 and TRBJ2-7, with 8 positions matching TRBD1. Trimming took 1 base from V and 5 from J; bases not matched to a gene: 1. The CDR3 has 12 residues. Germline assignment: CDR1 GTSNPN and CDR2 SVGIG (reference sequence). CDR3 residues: CAWSGQGHEQYF. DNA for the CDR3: TGTGCCTGGAGTGGACAGGGGCACGAGCAGTACTTC.

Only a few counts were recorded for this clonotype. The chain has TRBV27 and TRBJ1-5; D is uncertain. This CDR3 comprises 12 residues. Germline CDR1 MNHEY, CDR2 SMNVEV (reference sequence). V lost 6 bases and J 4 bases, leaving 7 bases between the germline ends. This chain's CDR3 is CASRSTNQPQHF. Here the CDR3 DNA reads TGTGCCAGCAGGAGTACAAATCAGCCCCAGCATTTT.

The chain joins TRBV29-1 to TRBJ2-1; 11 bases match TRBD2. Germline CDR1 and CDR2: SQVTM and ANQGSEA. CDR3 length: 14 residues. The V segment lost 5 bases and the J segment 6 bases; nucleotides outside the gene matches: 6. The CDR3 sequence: CSVSTSGIGNEQFF. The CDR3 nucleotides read TGCAGCGTTTCGACTAGCGGGATAGGCAATGAGCAGTTCTTC.

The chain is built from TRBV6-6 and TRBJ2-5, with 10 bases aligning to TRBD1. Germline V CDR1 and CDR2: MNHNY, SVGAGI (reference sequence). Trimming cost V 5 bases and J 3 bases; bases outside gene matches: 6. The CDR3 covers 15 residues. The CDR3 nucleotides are TGTGCCAGCAGTCCGTCGGGGACAGGGGAAGAGACCCAGTACTTC. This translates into CASSPSGTGEETQYF.

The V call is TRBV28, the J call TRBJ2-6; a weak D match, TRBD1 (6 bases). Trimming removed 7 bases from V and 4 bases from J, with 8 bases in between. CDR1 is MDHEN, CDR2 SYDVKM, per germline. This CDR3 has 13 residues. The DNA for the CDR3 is TGTGCCAGCATCCAGGGGGGGGCCAACGTCCTGACTTTC. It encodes CASIQGGANVLTF.